Here is one T cell receptor (beta chain) with its context. The CDR3 extends over 13 amino acids. The germline V gene has CDR1 SEHNR and CDR2 FQNEAQ (reference sequence). The V gene lost 5 bases and the J gene lost 0 bases, with 7 bases spanning the gap. It was during active infection that Seattle patients were enrolled and then longitudinally followed. The data were obtained in a study of blood T cell repertoires in COVID-19. Study background: Acute and convalescent COVID-19 samples came from the United States, Italy and Spain. The analysed material was cDNA or gDNA that came from T cells, B-cell-depleted T cells, or PBMCs.

Assay used: immunoSEQ multiplex PCR; TCRdb lists only in-frame clones, some missing. The sample carries about 220,000 clones, about 82% recorded once. The sequence was collected from a woman between 65 and 79 years old with COVID-19, enrolled during active disease. V gene TRBV7-9 combines with J gene TRBJ1-2; D not resolved. The specimen sequenced was peripheral blood. The CDR3 nucleotides are TGTGCCAGCAGCACATACACTAACTATGGCTACACCTTC. This gives the protein CASSTYTNYGYTF.